The 5 T cell receptor beta chains listed next were all sequenced from one sample in a study of CD8 T cells in Susac syndrome. Random hexamers were used to reverse transcribe the RNA input (roughly 0.5 to 1 ug). A single record per CDR3 protein comes from TCRdb applying MiXCR to the immunoSEQ multiplex PCR reads. The sample holds around 190,000 distinct CDR3 sequences; 90% to 95% are singletons and the top ten take roughly 0.096%. Sequencing was performed on CD4+ T cells from PBMCs. These receptors all come from a human donor in good health.

The J gene is TRBJ2-5, the V gene TRBV6-6, with D perhaps being TRBD1 or TRBD2 (5 bases each). Trimming removed 2 bases from V and 2 bases from J, with 9 bases in between. The CDR3 is 14 residues long. Germline CDR1 and CDR2: MNHNY and SVGAGI (reference sequence). This CDR3 reads CASSYGTVQETQYF. The CDR3 DNA reads as TGTGCCAGCAGTTACGGGACCGTACAAGAGACCCAGTACTTC.

The rearrangement uses TRBV7-9 and TRBJ2-6, with a tentative D call TRBD2 (5 bases). The germline CDR1 and CDR2 sequences are SEHNR and FQNEAQ (reference sequence). V was pared by 3 bases and J by 2 bases, with 14 bases between. CDR3 length equals 17 residues. CDR3 in DNA: TGTGCCAGCAGCTTCGGAGAGGGAACAGCTGGGGCCAACGTCCTGACTTTC. It specifies CASSFGEGTAGANVLTF.

This clonotype was picked up one time. The rearrangement uses TRBV12-3 or TRBV12-4 and TRBJ2-1; 14 positions match TRBD2. After removal of 4 bases from V and 14 bases from J, the junction contained 7 bases not matched to a gene. This CDR3 comprises 14 residues. In DNA form, the CDR3 reads TGTGCCAGCAGTTGGGGGACTAGCGGGGGTCAGGAGTTCTTC. Encoded protein: CASSWGTSGGQEFF.

The chain has TRBV5-1 and TRBJ1-1, with 11 bases matching TRBD1. The CDR3 runs 19 residues. V lost 1 base, J lost 1 base, and 12 bases stayed unmatched. The germline gives CDR1 SGHRS, CDR2 YFSETQ. The CDR3 DNA sequence: TGCGCCAGCAGCTTGAGACCGCGGACAGGGGGCGATTGGAACACTGAAGCTTTCTTT. As protein: CASSLRPRTGGDWNTEAFF.

This clonotype occurred once. This chain links TRBV7-2 with TRBJ2-1; no firm D call. The germline gives CDR1 SGHTA, CDR2 FQGNSA. The CDR3 is 10 residues long. V lost 6 bases to trimming and J lost 9 bases, with 6 bases between them. CDR3 sequence: CASSFIEQFF. CDR3 nucleotide sequence: TGTGCCAGCAGTTTCATTGAGCAGTTCTTC. Combining the CDR3 with reference TRBV7-2 and TRBJ2-1 gives the whole variable domain GAGVSQSPSNKVTEKGKDVELRCDPISGHTALYWYRQSLGQGLEFLIYFQGNSAPDKSGLPSDRFSAERTGGSVSTLTIQRTQQEDSAVYLCASSFIEQFFGPGTRLTVL.